The 27 T cell receptor beta chains in this list originate from one sample, sequenced in a study of T cells in localized non-small cell lung cancer. Sequenced by immunoSEQ multiplex PCR; TCRdb stores in-frame clones only, minus some. The sample contains 25,000 to 40,000 clones, about four fifths of which appear only once. The sample here was peripheral blood, taken before any cancer treatment. The receptor set was obtained from a male donor aged 60 or older with stage III squamous cell lung carcinoma.

Comment on this clone: Other DNA sequences in the sample encode the same CDR3. The V gene is TRBV5-1, the J gene TRBJ1-1, with 7 positions matching TRBD1. The CDR3 has 14 residues. Trimming removed 4 bases from V and 5 bases from J; junction bases left unmatched: 8. Germline V CDR1 and CDR2: SGHRS, YFSETQ. The CDR3 nucleotides read TGCGCCAGCAGCCGACAGGGAATTCCGACTGAAGCTTTCTTT. Its protein is CASSRQGIPTEAFF. Full variable domain (missing parts from reference TRBV5-1 and TRBJ1-1): KAGVTQTPRYLIKTRGQQVTLSCSPISGHRSVSWYQQTPGQGLQFLFEYFSETQRNKGNFPGRFSGRQFSNSRSEMNVSTLELGDSALYLCASSRQGIPTEAFFGQGTRLTVV.

The chain employs TRBV15 and TRBJ2-2; possible D gene TRBD2, 6 bases. The V and J ends lost 3 bases and 6 bases respectively, with 8 bases between them. The CDR3 spans 13 residues. In germline, CDR1 is LNHNV, CDR2 YYDKDF (reference sequence). Here the CDR3 reads CATSSWRAGELFF. CDR3 bases: TGTGCCACCAGCAGTTGGAGGGCCGGGGAGCTGTTTTTT.

A single count supports this clone. The chain is built from TRBV5-8 and TRBJ1-1; no firm D call. CDR1 is SGHTS and CDR2 is YDEGEE in the germline V gene. There are 13 residues in the CDR3. The V end was cut by 5 bases, the J end by 2 bases, with 10 bases between. In DNA, the CDR3 is TGTGCCAGCAGGGCCTTCAGCAACACTGAAGCTTTCTTT. It translates to CASRAFSNTEAFF.

The V call is TRBV4-3, the J call TRBJ2-7; D uncertain. Between the trimmed V and J ends, which lost 1 base and 6 bases, there was a span of 16 bases. CDR1 and CDR2 (germline): LGHNA, YSLEER. The CDR3 totals 15 residues. CDR3 sequence reads: CASSQGEQAAFEQYF. Written as DNA, the CDR3 is TGCGCCAGCAGCCAAGGGGAACAAGCCGCTTTCGAGCAGTACTTC.

This chain uses TRBV15 with TRBJ1-5; D is perhaps TRBD1 (5 bases). The germline V gene encodes CDR1 LNHNV and CDR2 YYDKDF (reference sequence). This CDR3 is built from 16 residues. Trimming left V 1 base short and J 4 bases short, with 14 bases between. The CDR3 DNA reads as TGTGCCACCAGCAGAGTTTGGGGGGAGCCGAATCAGCCCCAGCATTTT. Translated: CATSRVWGEPNQPQHF. Full variable domain (remainder filled in from reference TRBV15 and TRBJ1-5): DAMVIQNPRYQVTQFGKPVTLSCSQTLNHNVMYWYQQKSSQAPKLLFHYYDKDFNNEADTPDNFQSRRPNTSFCFLDIRSPGLGDTAMYLCATSRVWGEPNQPQHFGDGTRLSIL.

This chain joins TRBV7-9 and TRBJ1-4; no reliable D call. The germline gives CDR1 SEHNR, CDR2 FQNEAQ (reference sequence). The length of the CDR3 is 16 residues. The germline V and J ends were trimmed by 1 base and 2 bases, with 11 bases remaining between them. CDR3 amino acids: CASSLGWVRTNEKLFF. CDR3 nucleotides: TGTGCCAGCAGCTTAGGTTGGGTTCGGACTAATGAAAAACTGTTTTTT.

The V call is TRBV4-3, the J call TRBJ2-7, with D unresolved. The ends were cut back, 1 base at V and 0 bases at J, with 13 bases in the middle. Germline V gene lookup returns CDR1 LGHNA and CDR2 YSLEER. The CDR3 contains 16 residues. DNA for the CDR3: TGCGCCAGCAGCCAAGTCCGGCTCGAGGACTCCTACGAGCAGTACTTC. Encoded protein: CASSQVRLEDSYEQYF.

The chain combines TRBV28 with TRBJ2-7, with D possibly matching TRBD2 (5 bases). This CDR3 contains 16 residues. Trimming left V 7 bases short and J 2 bases short, with 21 bases between. Germline CDR1 is MDHEN and CDR2 is SYDVKM. The CDR3 coding sequence is TGTGCCAGCAATCCCCGCCGGGGTTTCACTACCTACGAGCAGTACTTC. Translation gives CASNPRRGFTTYEQYF.

This clone was counted between two and nine times. V usage is TRBV6-6 and J usage is TRBJ1-4; D remains ambiguous. The CDR3 extends over 14 amino acids. CDR1 and CDR2 (germline): MNHNY, SVGAGI (reference sequence). Trimming took off 2 bases at V and 4 bases at J, with 8 bases between the two ends. The CDR3 DNA reads TGTGCCAGCAGTTACGGCGCCGATAATGAAAAACTGTTTTTT. It encodes CASSYGADNEKLFF.

V usage is TRBV27 and J usage is TRBJ2-1; either TRBD1 or TRBD2 may fit D (5 bases each). The CDR3 extends over 13 amino acids. Germline-derived CDR1 and CDR2 are MNHEY and SMNVEV (reference sequence). The V and J ends lost 6 bases and 3 bases respectively, with 9 bases between them. CDR3 in DNA: TGTGCCAGCAGGGGGGACGGCTACAATGAGCAGTTCTTC. Amino acid sequence: CASRGDGYNEQFF.

The chain carries TRBV19 and TRBJ2-2, with 10 bases identical to TRBD1. The CDR3 consists of 15 residues. V dropped 5 bases and J dropped 3; count of bases not matched to a gene: 3. Germline values: CDR1 LNHDA, CDR2 SQIVND (reference sequence). CDR3 coding DNA: TGTGCCAGTAGTCTAGGACAGGGGGACACCGGGGAGCTGTTTTTT. Protein product: CASSLGQGDTGELFF.

The table lists this clone with a count of one. The chain uses TRBV6-6 and TRBJ1-1, with D maybe TRBD1 (6 bases). This CDR3 has 14 residues. Germline CDR1 reads MNHNY; CDR2 reads SVGAGI (reference sequence). V was shortened by 6 bases and J by 4 bases, with 15 bases between the two germline ends. The CDR3 sequence is CASSGGPLATEAFF. In DNA form, the CDR3 reads TGTGCCAGCAGCGGGGGGCCCTTGGCCACTGAAGCTTTCTTT.

As concerns this clone: The identical CDR3 is also encoded by other nucleotide sequences in the sample. The rearrangement links TRBV9 to TRBJ2-2; no clear D. This CDR3 region has 12 residues. The V gene lost 2 bases and the J gene lost 2 bases, with 1 base spanning the gap. Germline CDR1 SGDLS, CDR2 YYNGEE. The DNA of the CDR3 is TGTGCCAGCAGCGTTAACACCGGGGAGCTGTTTTTT. Translated: CASSVNTGELFF. Looking up the rest from reference TRBV9 and TRBJ2-2 gives the full variable domain: DSGVTQTPKHLITATGQRVTLRCSPRSGDLSVYWYQQSLDQGLQFLIQYYNGEERAKGNILERFSAQQFPDLHSELNLSSLELGDSALYFCASSVNTGELFFGEGSRLTVL.

The J gene is TRBJ2-6, the V gene TRBV5-1, with D possibly TRBD1 on 5 matching bases. The CDR3 runs to 17 residues. Germline CDR1 SGHRS, CDR2 YFSETQ. V lost 0 bases, J lost 0 bases, and 10 bases lay in between. The CDR3 protein is CASSLETVPSGANVLTF. The CDR3 DNA reads TGCGCCAGCAGCTTGGAGACAGTGCCCTCTGGGGCCAACGTCCTGACTTTC.

This clone was observed a single time. This chain links TRBV7-9 with TRBJ2-2; D uncertain. CDR1 is SEHNR, CDR2 FQNEAQ, per germline (reference sequence). This CDR3 comprises 14 residues. Trimming took off 2 bases at V and 0 bases at J, with 4 bases between the two ends. CDR3: CASSLSTNTGELFF. CDR3 sequence (DNA): TGTGCCAGCAGCTTATCGACGAACACCGGGGAGCTGTTTTTT. The full variable domain, its missing parts supplied by reference TRBV7-9 and TRBJ2-2, is DTGVSQNPRHKITKRGQNVTFRCDPISEHNRLYWYRQTLGQGPEFLTYFQNEAQLEKSRLLSDRFSAERPKGSFSTLEIQRTEQGDSAMYLCASSLSTNTGELFFGEGSRLTVL.

The chain has TRBV7-9 and TRBJ1-4; no clear D. Looked up from germline, CDR1 is SEHNR and CDR2 is FQNEAQ (reference sequence). This CDR3 is built from 15 residues. With 1 base removed from V and 7 bases from J, the gap between germline ends came to 13 bases. CDR3 amino acids: CASSLGDRDGEKLFF. In DNA, the CDR3 is TGTGCCAGCAGCTTAGGGGATAGGGATGGTGAAAAACTGTTTTTT.

The chain employs TRBV6-6 and TRBJ1-5; D not resolved. CDR1 is MNHNY, CDR2 SVGAGI, per germline (reference sequence). V was clipped by 5 bases and J by 1 base, with 6 bases between them. The CDR3 covers 13 residues. CDR3: CASSPGSNQPQHF. CDR3 DNA: TGTGCCAGCAGTCCTGGGAGCAATCAGCCCCAGCATTTT.

The V and J genes are TRBV2 and TRBJ2-2, with TRBD2 matching over 8 bases. Germline-derived CDR1 and CDR2 are SNHLY and FYNNEI. Trimming took 5 bases from V and 8 from J; bases not matched to a gene: 10. The CDR3 length is 15 residues. The CDR3: CASSYSGAARGELFF. Here the CDR3 DNA reads TGTGCCAGCAGTTATAGCGGGGCCGCGCGAGGGGAGCTGTTTTTT.

This clone was detected only a few times. The chain joins TRBV28 to TRBJ2-7; 10 nucleotides line up with TRBD1. There are 14 residues in the CDR3. Trimming removed 7 bases from V and 6 bases from J; junction bases left unmatched: 9. Germline CDR1 reads MDHEN; CDR2 reads SYDVKM. In DNA, the CDR3 is TGTGCCAGCACAATGGGGGGACAGGGGCTCGAGCAGTACTTC. As protein: CASTMGGQGLEQYF.

This clone was detected once. The chain is built from TRBV28 and TRBJ2-7, with D possibly TRBD2 on 8 matching bases. This CDR3 has 15 amino acids. Germline CDR1 MDHEN, CDR2 SYDVKM. Trimming pared 8 bases from V and 6 bases from J, leaving 23 bases between. The CDR3 DNA reads TGTGCCAGCCGATTACAGGGGACTAGGTCGGTCGAGCAGTACTTC. Its protein is CASRLQGTRSVEQYF.

The chain combines TRBV5-1 with TRBJ2-5; no clear D gene. Germline loops: CDR1 SGHRS, CDR2 YFSETQ. The CDR3 runs to 14 residues. Trimming cost V 0 bases and J 2 bases, with 8 bases left between them. The DNA of the CDR3 is TGCGCCAGCAGCTTGGGGGCCATTCAAGAGACCCAGTACTTC. It is translated as CASSLGAIQETQYF.

A note on this clone: It differs at one base from a far larger clone, so likely a read error. The chain employs TRBV29-1 and TRBJ1-2; 8 nucleotides align to TRBD1. The CDR3 spans 15 residues. CDR1 and CDR2 (germline): SQVTM, ANQGSEA. The CDR3 region is CRVYSWTGTDYGYTF. The CDR3 nucleotides are TGCAGGGTTTATTCTTGGACAGGGACGGACTATGGCTACACCTTC.

The gene calls are TRBV18 and TRBJ2-7; TRBD1 matches at 9 bases. This CDR3 spans 15 amino acids. Germline V gene data show CDR1 as KGHSH and CDR2 as LQKENI. The V gene end was trimmed by 3 bases and the J gene end by 7 bases; junction bases not matched to a gene: 10. The CDR3 region is CASSPGGTGIREQYF. CDR3 sequence (DNA): TGTGCCAGCTCACCGGGGGGGACAGGGATTCGGGAGCAGTACTTC.

The chain has TRBV10-3 and TRBJ2-5; D perhaps matches TRBD2 (5 bases). Trimming removed 0 bases at V and 3 bases at J, with 8 bases between. Looked up from germline, CDR1 is ENHRY and CDR2 is SYGVKD. This CDR3 contains 14 residues. The CDR3 region is CAISESDWKETQYF. The CDR3 DNA sequence: TGTGCCATCAGTGAGTCGGACTGGAAAGAGACCCAGTACTTC.

This clone was detected a few times. CDR3 in amino acids: CASGTETGYSPLHF. CDR3 bases: TGTGCCAGCGGCACGGAGACAGGGTATTCACCCCTCCACTTT. The chain is built from TRBV9 and TRBJ1-6; 7 nucleotides align to TRBD1. V was clipped by 7 bases and J by 8 bases; unmatched bases: 9. Germline CDR1 is SGDLS and CDR2 is YYNGEE. CDR3 length: 14 residues.

V is TRBV6-6 and J is TRBJ1-4, with 8 bases lining up with TRBD1. There are 13 residues in the CDR3. CDR1 and CDR2 (germline): MNHNY, SVGAGI (reference sequence). V gave up 7 bases and J gave up 6 bases; unmatched junction bases: 4. CDR3 sequence (DNA): TGTGCCAGCAAGTTGACAGGGGATGAAAAACTGTTTTTT. Its translation is CASKLTGDEKLFF.

The chain joins TRBV19 to TRBJ1-6; D gene uncertain. The CDR3 is 12 residues long. Trimming cost V 6 bases and J 3 bases, with 3 bases left between them. Germline values: CDR1 LNHDA, CDR2 SQIVND (reference sequence). The CDR3 sequence is CASSSYNSPLHF. The CDR3 DNA reads TGTGCCAGTAGCAGCTATAATTCACCCCTCCACTTT.